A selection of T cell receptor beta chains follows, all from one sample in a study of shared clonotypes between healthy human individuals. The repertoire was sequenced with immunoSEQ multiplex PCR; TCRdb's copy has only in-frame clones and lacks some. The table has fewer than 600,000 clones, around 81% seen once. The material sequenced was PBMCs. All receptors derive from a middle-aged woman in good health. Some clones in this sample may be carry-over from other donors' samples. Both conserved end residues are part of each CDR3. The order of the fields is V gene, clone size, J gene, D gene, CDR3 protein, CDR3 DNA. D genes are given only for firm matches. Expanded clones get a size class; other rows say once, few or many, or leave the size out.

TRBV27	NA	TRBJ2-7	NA	CASSSGGEQYF	TGTGCCAGCAGTTCCGGAGGCGAGCAGTACTTC
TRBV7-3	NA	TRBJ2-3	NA	CASSAGPNSDTQYF	TGTGCCAGCAGCGCGGGACCCAACAGCGATACGCAGTATTTT
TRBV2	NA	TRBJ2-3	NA	CASTKRGETDTQYF	TGTGCCAGCACCAAAAGGGGTGAGACAGATACGCAGTATTTT
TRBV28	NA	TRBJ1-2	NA	CASGARGYTF	TGTGCCAGCGGGGCCAGGGGCTACACCTTC
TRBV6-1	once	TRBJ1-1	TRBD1	CASSEPDRAWSNEAFF	TGTGCCAGCAGTGAACCGGACAGGGCTTGGTCAAATGAAGCTTTCTTT
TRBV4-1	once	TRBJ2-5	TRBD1	CASSLSQGAGETQYF	TGCGCCAGCAGCCTCTCACAGGGGGCGGGGGAGACCCAGTACTTC
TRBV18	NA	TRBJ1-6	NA	CASSTRGGHSSPLHF	TGTGCCAGCTCTACCAGAGGGGGGCACAGTTCACCCCTCCACTTT
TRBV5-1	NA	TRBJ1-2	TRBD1	CASSLRDRGNYGYTF	TGCGCCAGCAGCTTGAGGGACAGGGGTAACTATGGCTACACCTTC
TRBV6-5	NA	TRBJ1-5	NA	CASSYSGNLDQHF	TGTGCCAGCAGTTACTCCGGGAATCTAGACCAGCATTTT
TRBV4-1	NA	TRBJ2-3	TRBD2	CASSPSGGRRTDTQYF	TGCGCCAGCAGCCCCAGCGGCGGGAGGCGCACAGATACGCAGTATTTT
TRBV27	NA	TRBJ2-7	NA	CASSLGLEEVEQYF	TGTGCCAGCAGTTTAGGGCTAGAGGAAGTGGAGCAGTACTTC
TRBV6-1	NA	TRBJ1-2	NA	CASSEAGGVGYGYTF	TGTGCCAGCAGTGAAGCGGGGGGAGTTGGCTATGGCTACACCTTC
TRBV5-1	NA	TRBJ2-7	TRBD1	CASSLVGGAISHEQYF	TGCGCCAGCAGCTTGGTAGGGGGCGCGATTTCCCACGAGCAGTACTTC
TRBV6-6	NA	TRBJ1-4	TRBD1	CASSSPPGQGREKLFF	TGTGCCAGCAGTTCACCCCCGGGACAGGGGCGGGAAAAACTGTTTTTT
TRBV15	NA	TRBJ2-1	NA	CATSRDLVSYNEQFF	TGTGCCACCAGCAGAGATCTCGTCTCCTACAATGAGCAGTTCTTC
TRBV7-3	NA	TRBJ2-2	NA	CASSLVGGGDRTGELFF	TGTGCCAGCAGCTTAGTTGGAGGGGGCGACCGGACCGGGGAGCTGTTTTTT
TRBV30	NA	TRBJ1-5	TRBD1	CAWSGLLTGGAGQPQHF	TGTGCCTGGAGTGGCCTCCTTACAGGGGGCGCCGGGCAGCCCCAGCATTTT
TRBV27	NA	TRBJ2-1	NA	CASSLWATRSYNEQFF	TGTGCCAGCAGTTTGTGGGCGACTCGCTCCTACAATGAGCAGTTCTTC
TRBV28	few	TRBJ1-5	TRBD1	CASTRAGQVNQPQHF	TGTGCCAGCACAAGGGCGGGACAGGTCAATCAGCCCCAGCATTTT
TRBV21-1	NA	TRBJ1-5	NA	CASRMAGSNQPQHF	TGTGCCAGCAGAATGGCAGGGAGCAATCAGCCCCAGCATTTT
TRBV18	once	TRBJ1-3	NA	CASSPSGRVSGNTIYF	TGTGCCAGCTCACCTAGTGGGCGCGTCTCTGGAAACACCATATATTTT
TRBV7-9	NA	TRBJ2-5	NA	CASSWGGDSKQEAQYF	TGTGCCAGCAGCTGGGGGGGGGACAGCAAACAAGAGGCCCAGTACTTC
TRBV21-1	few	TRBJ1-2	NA	CASSNPRGGRYGYTF	TGTGCCAGCAGCAACCCCCGGGGGGGGCGCTATGGCTACACCTTC
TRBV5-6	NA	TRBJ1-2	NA	CASSLGHQVGYTF	TGTGCCAGCAGCTTGGGCCATCAGGTTGGCTACACCTTC
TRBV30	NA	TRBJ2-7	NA	CAWSVRRKGYEQYF	TGTGCCTGGAGTGTCCGACGGAAAGGGTACGAGCAGTACTTC
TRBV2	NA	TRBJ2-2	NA	CASSGGASGNTGELFF	TGTGCCAGCAGTGGGGGGGCTAGCGGGAACACCGGGGAGCTGTTTTTT
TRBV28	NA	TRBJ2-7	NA	CASSLPSLVEQYF	TGTGCCAGCAGTTTGCCCTCGCTAGTCGAGCAGTACTTC
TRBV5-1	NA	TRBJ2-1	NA	CASSGGTAYNEQFF	TGCGCCAGCAGCGGCGGGACTGCATACAATGAGCAGTTCTTC
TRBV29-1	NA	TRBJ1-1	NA	CSVDPTGNTEAFF	TGCAGCGTTGACCCCACAGGGAACACTGAAGCTTTCTTT
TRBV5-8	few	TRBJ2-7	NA	CASSQGEGEYAEQYF	TGTGCCAGCAGCCAAGGGGAGGGGGAATACGCCGAGCAGTACTTC
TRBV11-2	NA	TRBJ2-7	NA	CASSLSSGATSYEQYF	TGTGCCAGCAGCCTTAGTTCAGGGGCTACCTCCTACGAGCAGTACTTC
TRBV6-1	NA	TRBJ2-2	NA	CASSELAYQVTGELFF	TGTGCCAGCAGTGAACTCGCATACCAGGTCACCGGGGAGCTGTTTTTT
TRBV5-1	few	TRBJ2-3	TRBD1	CASSVDRGQDTQYF	TGCGCCAGCAGCGTGGACAGGGGGCAAGATACGCAGTATTTT
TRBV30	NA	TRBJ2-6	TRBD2	CAWSVLGEGHSGANVLTF	TGTGCCTGGAGTGTACTGGGGGAGGGCCACTCTGGGGCCAACGTCCTGACTTTC
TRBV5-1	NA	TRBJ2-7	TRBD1	CASSLQGVEQYF	TGCGCCAGCAGCCTACAGGGGGTCGAGCAGTACTTC
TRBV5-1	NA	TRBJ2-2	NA	CASSLDGAGELFF	TGCGCCAGCAGCTTGGACGGGGCCGGGGAGCTGTTTTTT
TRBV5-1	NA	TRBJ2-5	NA	CASSLGLGETQYF	TGCGCCAGCAGCTTGGGACTAGGGGAGACCCAGTACTTC
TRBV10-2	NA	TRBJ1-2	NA	CASSFGGRNYGYTF	TGCGCCAGCAGTTTCGGCGGACGGAACTATGGCTACACCTTC
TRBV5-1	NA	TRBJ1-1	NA	CASSSRPGEGTEAFF	TGCGCCAGCAGCTCGAGGCCGGGAGAAGGGACTGAAGCTTTCTTT
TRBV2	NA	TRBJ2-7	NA	CASSQRAYEQYF	TGTGCCAGCAGCCAGAGAGCCTACGAGCAGTACTTC
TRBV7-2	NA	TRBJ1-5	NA	CASSLGTNQPQHF	TGTGCCAGCAGCTTAGGGACGAATCAGCCCCAGCATTTT
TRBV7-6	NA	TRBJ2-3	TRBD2	CASSLGILTSGTDTQYF	TGTGCCAGCAGCTTAGGTATTTTGACTAGCGGCACAGATACGCAGTATTTT
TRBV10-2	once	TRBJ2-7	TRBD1	CASRGTGAYEQYF	TGCGCCAGCAGGGGGACAGGGGCGTACGAGCAGTACTTC
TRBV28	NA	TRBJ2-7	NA	CASRTQGFPYEQYF	TGTGCCAGCAGGACTCAGGGGTTCCCCTACGAGCAGTACTTC
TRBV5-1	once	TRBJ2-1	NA	CASSLASGAGHNEQFF	TGCGCCAGCAGCTTGGCGAGCGGAGCAGGCCACAATGAGCAGTTCTTC